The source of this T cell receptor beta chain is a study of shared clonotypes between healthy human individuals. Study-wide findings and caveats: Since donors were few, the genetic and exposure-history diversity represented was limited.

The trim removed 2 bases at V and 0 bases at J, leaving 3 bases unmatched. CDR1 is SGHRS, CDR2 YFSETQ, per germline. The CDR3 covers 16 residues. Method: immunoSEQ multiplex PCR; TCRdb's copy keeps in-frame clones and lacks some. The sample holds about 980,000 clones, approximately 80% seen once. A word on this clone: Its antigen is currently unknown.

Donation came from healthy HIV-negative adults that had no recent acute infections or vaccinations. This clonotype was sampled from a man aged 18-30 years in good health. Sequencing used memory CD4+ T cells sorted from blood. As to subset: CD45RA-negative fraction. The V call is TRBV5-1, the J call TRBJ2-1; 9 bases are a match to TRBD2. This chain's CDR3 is CASSFAGGRSYNEQFF. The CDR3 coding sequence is TGCGCCAGCAGCTTTGCGGGAGGGCGCTCCTACAATGAGCAGTTCTTC.